This TCR beta chain was captured in a study of CD8 T cells in Susac syndrome. Findings and limits, study-wide: That the number of individuals in its TCR sequencing and HLA analysis was relatively small was acknowledged by the study.

The germline CDR1 and CDR2 sequences are SGHDN and FVKESK. J gave up 0 bases and V 0 bases, and 5 bases lay outside the gene matches. The length of the CDR3 is 17 residues. Random hexamers were used to reverse transcribe an amount of about 0.45 to 1 ug RNA. TCRdb re-called the immunoSEQ multiplex PCR reads through MiXCR, storing one row per CDR3 protein. Found here are roughly 67,000 distinct CDR3 sequences, just under 95% of them singletons; the top ten hold approximately 0.4%. With regard to this clonotype: Antigen: not known.

Sequencing targeted TCR beta in T cells from blood (CD8+ and CD4+). What was sequenced was CD8+ T cells from PBMCs. The sequence derives from a human donor with multiple sclerosis. The chain couples TRBV14 to TRBJ2-3, with 8 bases lining up with TRBD2. CDR3 protein: CASSQDQGLVSTDTQYF. In DNA, the CDR3 is TGTGCCAGCAGCCAAGATCAGGGACTAGTAAGCACAGATACGCAGTATTTT.